This T cell receptor (beta chain) was recorded in a study of vaccination effects on CD4 cells after COVID-19. ViraFEST used viral peptide pools to expand antigen-specific CD4+ T cells before sequencing. It was after nine to ten days of culture that CD4+ T cells were isolated. Neither prior SARS-CoV-2 infection nor positive nucleocapsid antibodies were present in the vaccine recipients. Germline CDR1 LGHDT, CDR2 YNNKEL (reference sequence). The CDR3 has 11 amino acids. V dropped 9 bases and J dropped 2 bases, with 7 bases sitting between them. Only a few counts were recorded for this clone. Its antigen is not identified. TCRdb's copy holds only in-frame clones and misses some; the assay was immunoSEQ multiplex PCR. The sample has 50,000 to 60,000 clones; around 70% are singletons.

The sequence derives from a human donor who received a COVID-19 vaccine. The sample in question was CD4+ T cells from PBMCs cultured with SARS-CoV-2 spike peptides, obtained before COVID-19 vaccination. The chain recombines TRBV3-1 (or the pseudogene TRBV3-2) with TRBJ1-2; D remains ambiguous. The CDR3 sequence is CASSSNYGYTF. CDR3 sequence (DNA): TGTGCCAGTTCGTCGAACTATGGCTACACCTTC.